This TCR beta chain originates from a study of response to subunit inactivated influenza vaccine. Study conclusions and caveats: The study's authors posited that every seasonal influenza vaccination enlists few new T cells.

V lost 9 bases and J 1 base, leaving 9 bases between the germline ends. Germline V gene lookup returns CDR1 SGHTA and CDR2 FQGNSA. The CDR3 has 12 amino acids. Of note for this clonotype: Its antigen is unknown. A much larger clonotype is one base distant, so this may be a read error. The CDR3 does not close with the conserved phenylalanine or tryptophan, likely indicating a read error.

TCRdb re-called the RT-PCR reads with MiXCR, one entry per CDR3 protein. Here the sample spans just over 300,000 distinct CDR3 sequences, around 20% being singletons. This specimen consisted of PBMCs from blood, obtained approximately 22 months after vaccination. The gene calls are TRBV7-2 and TRBJ1-1; no reliable D call. The source is a man aged 50-75 years who received an inactivated influenza vaccine. The CDR3 reads CASSRWNTEAFC. CDR3 DNA sequence: TGTGCCAGTTCTCGTTGGAACACTGAAGCTTTCTGT.